This T cell receptor (beta chain) was profiled in a study of shared clonotypes between healthy human individuals. Study outcomes and limitations: Against clonotypes common to all four donors, non-shared ones had lower generation probabilities. Generally, estimated richness proved larger in naive subsets than it did in memory subsets.

In the case of this clone: Its antigen remains unidentified.

What CD8 memory combined were CD45RO+ cells and CCR7-negative CD45RA+ TemRA cells. For every subset, genomic DNA was evenly distributed across several immunoSEQ plates. The assay was immunoSEQ multiplex PCR, and TCRdb's table has in-frame clones only and misses some. The sample has 90,000 to 120,000 clones; around 68% are singletons. This TCR derives from a young woman in good health. The sample was memory CD8+ T cells sorted from blood. Subset given: CD45RO+ cells pooled with CCR7-negative TemRA cells.

The CDR3 loop reads CASSLFGGKREQYF. As DNA, the CDR3 is TGTGCCAGCAGCTTGTTCGGCGGGAAAAGGGAGCAGTACTTC. The rearrangement joins TRBV5-4 to TRBJ2-7; D possibly corresponds to TRBD2 (6 bases). V lost 1 base to trimming and J lost 7 bases, with 15 bases between them. The CDR3 totals 14 residues. Germline-derived CDR1 and CDR2 are SGHNT and YYREEE (reference sequence).